The next 15 T cell receptor beta chains were all read from a single sample in a study of blood T cell repertoires in COVID-19. Method: immunoSEQ multiplex PCR; TCRdb's copy keeps in-frame clones and lacks some. The table shows roughly 190,000 clones, with 80% to 90% occurring only once. Sequencing was done on a sample of PBMCs or T cells enriched from blood (not recorded which). These receptors were obtained from a man aged 35 to 55 who had recovered from COVID-19.

The chain carries TRBV11-1 and TRBJ2-7; 7 bases align to TRBD2. Germline trimming cut 1 base from V and 2 bases from J; bases unmatched to any gene: 5. CDR1 and CDR2 (germline): SGHAT, FQDESV (reference sequence). The CDR3 has 15 residues. CDR3 coding DNA: TGTGCCAGCAGCTTAGGAACGGGGGGTGCCTACGAGCAGTACTTC. Its translation: CASSLGTGGAYEQYF.

The chain is built from TRBV7-3 and TRBJ2-3; no reliable D call. The germline V gene has CDR1 SGHTA and CDR2 FQGTGA. Deletions cut 5 bases from V and 2 bases from J, with 14 bases between. The CDR3 contains 15 residues. The chain's CDR3 is CASSQTPTLTDTQYF. CDR3 DNA: TGTGCCAGCAGCCAGACACCGACCCTCACAGATACGCAGTATTTT. The entire variable domain, with the rest obtained from reference TRBV7-3 and TRBJ2-3, is as follows: GAGVSQTPSNKVTEKGKYVELRCDPISGHTALYWYRQSLGQGPEFLIYFQGTGAADDSGLPNDRFFAVRPEGSVSTLKIQRTERGDSAVYLCASSQTPTLTDTQYFGPGTRLTVL.

V gene TRBV19 combines with J gene TRBJ2-7, with 11 bases identical to TRBD1. J was trimmed by 6 bases and V by 8 bases; bases with no gene match: 9. CDR3 length equals 14 residues. Germline-derived CDR1 and CDR2 are LNHDA and SQIVND (reference sequence). The DNA for the CDR3 is TGTGCCAGTTCGTCCGGGACAGGGGGTACCGAGCAGTACTTC. This gives the protein CASSSGTGGTEQYF. Looking up the rest from reference TRBV19 and TRBJ2-7 gives the full variable domain: DGGITQSPKYLFRKEGQNVTLSCEQNLNHDAMYWYRQDPGQGLRLIYYSQIVNDFQKGDIAEGYSVSREKKESFPLTVTSAQKNPTAFYLCASSSGTGGTEQYFGPGTRLTVT.

The chain links TRBV19 to TRBJ1-5; D is possibly TRBD1 (6 bases). V shed 5 bases and J shed 0 bases, with 20 bases lying between them. Germline lookup yields CDR1 LNHDA and CDR2 SQIVND (reference sequence). This CDR3 is built from 18 residues. CDR3 DNA sequence: TGTGCCAGTAGTGGTCATGTTCAGGGGATCTATAGCAATCAGCCCCAGCATTTT. This translates into CASSGHVQGIYSNQPQHF.

The chain is built from TRBV12-3 or TRBV12-4 and TRBJ2-1; no firm D call. V shed 3 bases and J shed 7 bases, with 7 bases lying between them. The CDR3 covers 12 residues. CDR3 nucleotide sequence: TGTGCCAGCAGTTTTGGCTGGAATGAGCAGTTCTTC. As protein: CASSFGWNEQFF.

Turning to this clone: The sample holds other DNA sequences that translate to the same CDR3. The chain joins TRBV5-4 to TRBJ1-6; a possible D gene is TRBD1 (6 bases). The germline V and J ends were trimmed by 0 bases and 5 bases, with 6 bases remaining between them. The germline V gene encodes CDR1 SGHNT and CDR2 YYREEE (reference sequence). The CDR3 totals 14 residues. The CDR3 region is CASSLDRDNSPLHF. The CDR3 region has the DNA TGTGCCAGCAGCTTGGACAGGGATAATTCACCCCTCCACTTT.

A single count supports this clone. The CDR3 here is CASSLDARSGNTIYF. The CDR3 bases are TGTGCCAGCAGCTTAGATGCGCGCTCTGGAAACACCATATATTTT. The chain has TRBV7-6 and TRBJ1-3; D remains unclear. The CDR3 covers 15 residues. CDR1 and CDR2 (germline): SGHVS, FNYEAQ. The V end was cut by 1 base, the J end by 0 bases, with 7 bases between.

The chain is built from TRBV3-1 (or the pseudogene TRBV3-2) and TRBJ2-1, with 13 bases matching TRBD2. This CDR3 is built from 15 residues. Germline CDR1 and CDR2: LGHDT and YNNKEL (reference sequence). The V and J ends lost 4 bases and 10 bases, in that order; junction bases with no gene match: 7. The CDR3 nucleotides are TGTGCCAGCAGCCCGGGACTAGCGGGGACGGGGGAGCAGTTCTTC. This sequence encodes CASSPGLAGTGEQFF.

The rearrangement links TRBV6-4 to TRBJ1-2; 7 positions agree with TRBD1. Looked up from germline, CDR1 is MRHNA and CDR2 is SNTAGT. The CDR3 runs to 14 residues. V was pared by 0 bases and J by 4 bases, with 2 bases of the junction left unmatched. In DNA, the CDR3 is TGTGCCAGCAGTGACTCGGGACAGAGCTATGGCTACACCTTC. Translated, it gives CASSDSGQSYGYTF.

This rearrangement joins TRBV6-1 to TRBJ1-1; no firm D call. V lost 4 bases, J lost 3 bases, and 15 bases lay in between. This CDR3 contains 15 residues. CDR1 and CDR2 (germline): MNHNS, SASEGT. The CDR3 DNA follows: TGTGCCAGCAGTGGGGGAGAAGGGCTGGACACTGAAGCTTTCTTT. This encodes CASSGGEGLDTEAFF.

The chain is built from TRBV6-5 and TRBJ2-7; 7 bases fit TRBD2. The CDR3 totals 14 residues. The V segment lost 0 bases and the J segment 2 bases; nucleotides outside the gene matches: 1. Per the germline V gene, CDR1 is MNHEY and CDR2 is SVGAGI. The CDR3 region is CASSYSLAAYEQYV. CDR3 coding DNA: TGTGCCAGCAGTTACTCCCTAGCGGCCTACGAGCAGTACGTC.

V gene TRBV6-6 combines with J gene TRBJ1-5, with D hard to call. V lost 7 bases to trimming and J lost 0 bases, with 10 bases between them. This CDR3 is built from 14 residues. Per germline, CDR1 MNHNY and CDR2 SVGAGI (reference sequence). The CDR3 bases are TGTGCCAGCATGGGCTTTTATAGCAATCAGCCCCAGCATTTT. It yields the protein CASMGFYSNQPQHF.

V gene TRBV15 combines with J gene TRBJ1-2, with D possibly TRBD1 on 5 matching bases. The germline gives CDR1 LNHNV, CDR2 YYDKDF (reference sequence). V was cut by 0 bases and J by 6 bases, with 17 bases left in between. The CDR3 has 16 residues. In DNA, the CDR3 is TGTGCCACCAGCAGAGAGGGCTGGTTTGGGGGGGATGGCTACACCTTC. The encoded protein is CATSREGWFGGDGYTF.

This sequence joins TRBV28 and TRBJ1-3; D ambiguous. Germline V CDR1 and CDR2: MDHEN, SYDVKM. There are 13 residues in the CDR3. Between the trimmed V and J ends, which lost 8 bases and 0 bases, there was a span of 8 bases. CDR3 coding DNA: TGTGCCAGCCACAGTTACTCTGGAAACACCATATATTTT. This encodes CASHSYSGNTIYF.

The chain combines TRBV24-1 with TRBJ2-6, with 9 bases matching TRBD1. The germline V gene has CDR1 KGHDR and CDR2 SFDVKD. The CDR3 runs 18 residues. The J segment lost 2 bases and the V segment lost 5 bases, leaving 9 bases of the junction unmatched. In DNA form, the CDR3 reads TGTGCCACCAGTGGCCGGGGACAGGGCGTCCCTGGGGCCAACGTCCTGACTTTC. This translates into CATSGRGQGVPGANVLTF.